The rows below give T cell receptor beta chains drawn from one sample of a study of PD-1 blockade in classical Hodgkin lymphoma. TCRdb's copy holds only in-frame clones and misses some; the assay was immunoSEQ multiplex PCR. The data contain 14,000 or so clones, under 90% of them singletons. The sequencing used peripheral blood mononuclear cells (PBMCs), collected at baseline. These receptors came from a human donor with classical Hodgkin lymphoma. Each CDR3 is given with its conserved first and last residue. Each record gives: D gene, V gene, J gene, clone size, CDR3 protein, CDR3 DNA. The D gene is left open where the match is weak. Rows give clone size only sometimes, using once, few, many, or a class for an expanded clone.

>-|TRBV9|TRBJ2-5|-
CASSAQAGGIETQYF
TGTGCCAGCAGCGCACAAGCGGGTGGTATAGAGACCCAGTACTTC
>TRBD1|TRBV27|TRBJ1-2|-
CASSPGQGQANYGYTF
TGTGCCAGCAGTCCCGGCCAGGGACAGGCTAACTATGGCTACACCTTC
>-|TRBV18|TRBJ2-7|-
CASSPGLGAMGYEQYF
TGTGCCAGCTCACCCGGGTTAGGCGCCATGGGCTACGAGCAGTACTTC
>-|TRBV6-4|TRBJ1-2|-
CASRDGRMGGYTF
TGTGCCAGCAGGGACGGACGTATGGGGGGCTACACCTTC
>-|TRBV29-1|TRBJ1-1|-
CSVVGSEGVTEAFF
TGCAGCGTTGTGGGTTCGGAGGGGGTCACTGAAGCTTTCTTT
>-|TRBV14|TRBJ1-2|-
CASSQDRTYGYTF
TGTGCCAGCAGCCAAGACAGGACCTATGGCTACACCTTC
>TRBD1|TRBV5-1|TRBJ1-3|-
CASSLVETGAHSGNTIYF
TGCGCCAGCAGCTTGGTTGAGACAGGGGCCCACTCTGGAAACACCATATATTTT
>-|TRBV2|TRBJ1-6|few
CASTPRGSALHF
TGTGCCAGCACTCCCCGGGGTTCGGCCCTCCACTTT
>-|TRBV9|TRBJ1-1|-
CASSVGGGQFTEAFF
TGTGCCAGCAGCGTCGGCGGGGGACAATTCACTGAAGCTTTCTTT
>TRBD1|TRBV7-8|TRBJ1-6|-
CASSYPTGGDNSPLHF
TGTGCCAGCAGCTACCCGACAGGGGGGGATAATTCACCCCTCCACTTT
>TRBD1|TRBV7-2|TRBJ2-5|-
CASSYLSTGKETQYF
TGTGCCAGCAGTTACCTTTCGACAGGGAAAGAGACCCAGTACTTC
>TRBD1|TRBV27|TRBJ1-3|-
CASREPTGGNTIYF
TGTGCCAGCAGAGAACCGACAGGGGGAAACACCATATATTTT
>-|TRBV29-1|TRBJ2-3|-
CSVETQGTDTQYF
TGCAGCGTTGAGACACAGGGCACAGATACGCAGTATTTT